These 23 T cell receptor beta chains share one sample of origin, sequenced in a study of T cell responses to AZD1222 COVID-19 vaccine (dated by TCRdb to about 2021). This specimen's time point label, interpreted: baseline before first vaccination. Libraries were constructed by the immunoSEQ multiplex PCR assay. The immuneACCESS repertoire file appears here via TCRdb, limited to in-frame rearrangements. These files lack a portion of the clones; in checked studies, under half of the deficit traces to unresolved V genes, and the cause of the others is not known. Within this sample are over 100,000 clones, with roughly 87% of them counted one time only. Approximately 4.7% of the sample belongs to the ten largest clones. The source was peripheral blood, collected on day 0 of AZD1222 vaccination. The receptors were gathered from an adult in good health.

CDR3 DNA: TGTGCCAGCAGCCTCACAGGGGTGTGGGGCTCCTACAATGAGCAGTTCTTC. It specifies CASSLTGVWGSYNEQFF. The rearrangement joins TRBV5-8 to TRBJ2-1, with TRBD1 matching over 7 bases. This CDR3 contains 17 residues. Germline V gives CDR1 SGHTS, CDR2 YDEGEE. Trimming took 4 bases from V and 0 from J; bases not matched to a gene: 10.

A single count supports this clone. The rearrangement uses TRBV19 and TRBJ1-4; 8 bases agree with TRBD1. The CDR3 is 13 amino acids. The V gene end was trimmed by 6 bases and the J gene end by 8 bases; junction bases not matched to a gene: 5. CDR1 and CDR2 from the germline V gene are LNHDA and SQIVND (reference sequence). Here the CDR3 reads CASSRGLEEKLFF. The CDR3 DNA follows: TGTGCCAGTAGCAGGGGGCTTGAGGAAAAACTGTTTTTT. Full variable domain (rest looked up from reference TRBV19 and TRBJ1-4): DGGITQSPKYLFRKEGQNVTLSCEQNLNHDAMYWYRQDPGQGLRLIYYSQIVNDFQKGDIAEGYSVSREKKESFPLTVTSAQKNPTAFYLCASSRGLEEKLFFGSGTQLSVL.

The CDR3 is CASSLYGVGQPQHF. CDR3 sequence (DNA): TGTGCCAGCAGCTTATATGGGGTCGGTCAGCCCCAGCATTTT. The rearrangement links TRBV7-8 to TRBJ1-5; D is unclear. The germline gives CDR1 SGHVS, CDR2 FQNEAQ. There are 14 residues in the CDR3. V was clipped by 2 bases and J by 6 bases, with 11 bases between them.

The chain uses TRBV5-1 and TRBJ2-7; 8 bases align to TRBD2. Losses at the gene ends were 2 bases for V and 6 bases for J; bases not matched to a gene: 10. Germline CDR1 is SGHRS and CDR2 is YFSETQ. The CDR3 has 15 amino acids. The CDR3 DNA follows: TGCGCCAGCAGCTTTGGAGCGGGAGTTGGGAGCGAGCAGTACTTC. Amino acids: CASSFGAGVGSEQYF.

The rearrangement uses TRBV9 and TRBJ2-1; weak D call: TRBD2 (5 bases). Germline loops: CDR1 SGDLS, CDR2 YYNGEE. V was pared by 2 bases and J by 8 bases, with 20 bases between. The CDR3 totals 16 residues. The CDR3 sequence is CASSVWTSVGEDEQFF. DNA of the CDR3: TGTGCCAGCAGCGTCTGGACTTCTGTTGGAGAAGATGAGCAGTTCTTC.

The rearrangement links TRBV6-2 or TRBV6-3 to TRBJ2-3; D is unresolved. Germline CDR1 and CDR2: MNHEY and SVGEGT. V was pared by 6 bases and J by 2 bases, with 12 bases between. This CDR3 is 14 amino acids long. CDR3 in amino acids: CASSSWTDTDTQYF. The CDR3 DNA follows: TGTGCCAGCAGCTCCTGGACGGACACAGATACGCAGTATTTT.

This clone has only a few counts. This rearrangement joins TRBV7-6 to TRBJ2-3; D is perhaps TRBD1 (5 bases). Germline values: CDR1 SGHVS, CDR2 FNYEAQ. The CDR3 is 17 amino acids. V gave up 4 bases and J gave up 0 bases, with 17 bases separating them. Written as DNA, the CDR3 is TGTGCCAGCAGCTCGGCCGCAGGGATCACTAGCACAGATACGCAGTATTTT. Protein sequence: CASSSAAGITSTDTQYF.

This chain uses TRBV6-5 with TRBJ2-7; 11 nucleotides line up with TRBD2. In germline, CDR1 is MNHEY, CDR2 SVGAGI. V lost 3 bases, J lost 4 bases, and 8 bases stayed unmatched. The CDR3 extends over 16 amino acids. The CDR3 reads CASSYFVAGGPYEQYF. CDR3 bases: TGTGCCAGCAGTTATTTTGTAGCGGGAGGGCCTTACGAGCAGTACTTC.

CDR3 residues: CASSLGPGSGQPQHF. In DNA form, the CDR3 reads TGCGCCAGCAGCTTGGGTCCAGGGAGTGGGCAGCCCCAGCATTTT. This chain links TRBV5-1 with TRBJ1-5, with a weak D call TRBD1 (5 bases). The length of the CDR3 is 15 residues. Germline CDR1 SGHRS, CDR2 YFSETQ. Trimming cost V 0 bases and J 7 bases, with 14 bases left between them.

The rearrangement links TRBV5-1 to TRBJ2-5, with D hard to call. There are 16 residues in the CDR3. Germline V gene data show CDR1 as SGHRS and CDR2 as YFSETQ. Trimming took 1 base from V and 3 from J, leaving 16 bases between them. The CDR3 bases are TGCGCCAGCAGCTTGTACCTCGGTAGGGCCAAAGAGACCCAGTACTTC. It is translated as CASSLYLGRAKETQYF.

This chain links TRBV5-6 with TRBJ2-3; D uncertain. CDR1 is SGHDT, CDR2 YYEEEE, per germline. This CDR3 region has 16 residues. V dropped 0 bases and J dropped 2 bases, with 13 bases sitting between them. For the CDR3, the DNA is TGTGCCAGCAGCTTGGGGACGAACCTAATCACAGATACGCAGTATTTT. This encodes CASSLGTNLITDTQYF.

The chain employs TRBV4-3 and TRBJ2-1; D remains unclear. The CDR3 is made up of 15 amino acids. Germline-derived CDR1 and CDR2 are LGHNA and YSLEER. The V gene lost 1 base and the J gene lost 6 bases, with 13 bases spanning the gap. The CDR3 nucleotides are TGCGCCAGCAGCCAAGGTCGATACGGGCGCAATGAGCAGTTCTTC. This encodes CASSQGRYGRNEQFF.

The chain joins TRBV6-2 or TRBV6-3 to TRBJ2-3, with 11 bases matching TRBD2. CDR1 and CDR2 (germline): MNHEY, SVGEGT. Trimming at V came to 0 bases and at J to 3 bases, leaving 5 bases not matched to a gene. CDR3 size: 17 residues. The CDR3 bases are TGTGCCAGCAGTTACTCCAGACTAGCGGGGTCTACAGATACGCAGTATTTT. It is translated as CASSYSRLAGSTDTQYF.

The chain joins TRBV28 to TRBJ2-7, with 12 bases lining up with TRBD2. V lost 11 bases and J lost 5; bases outside the gene matches: 7. Germline V lookup: CDR1 MDHEN, CDR2 SYDVKM. The CDR3 runs to 13 residues. The CDR3 is CAGRTSGTNEQYF. CDR3 nucleotides: TGTGCCGGAAGGACTAGCGGGACGAACGAGCAGTACTTC.

This clone was picked up a small number of times. V and J are TRBV27 and TRBJ1-6, with D possibly TRBD1 on 6 matching bases. The V end was cut by 6 bases, the J end by 7 bases, with 19 bases between. The CDR3 consists of 16 residues. Germline V gives CDR1 MNHEY, CDR2 SMNVEV (reference sequence). The chain's CDR3 is CASRRAEGGTNSPLHF. In DNA form, the CDR3 reads TGTGCCAGCAGGCGGGCCGAGGGGGGGACGAATTCACCCCTCCACTTT.

Only one count was recorded for this clone. CDR3 sequence: CASSLNDNEQFF. CDR3 nucleotide sequence: TGCGCCAGCAGCTTGAACGACAATGAGCAGTTCTTC. The chain is built from TRBV5-1 and TRBJ2-1; the D is unclear. Germline-derived CDR1 and CDR2 are SGHRS and YFSETQ. The CDR3 contains 12 residues. Trimming stripped 1 base from V and 5 bases from J, with 4 bases between.

The chain links TRBV19 to TRBJ2-5; the D gene is possibly TRBD2 (5 bases). Per the germline V gene, CDR1 is LNHDA and CDR2 is SQIVND (reference sequence). The CDR3 runs to 13 residues. With 5 bases removed from V and 2 bases from J, the gap between germline ends came to 9 bases. The CDR3 protein is CASSPRGQETQYF. DNA of the CDR3: TGTGCCAGTAGTCCGCGAGGGCAAGAGACCCAGTACTTC. The variable domain in full, with the rest retrieved from reference TRBV19 and TRBJ2-5, is DGGITQSPKYLFRKEGQNVTLSCEQNLNHDAMYWYRQDPGQGLRLIYYSQIVNDFQKGDIAEGYSVSREKKESFPLTVTSAQKNPTAFYLCASSPRGQETQYFGPGTRLLVL.

This chain links TRBV7-6 with TRBJ2-1; D not certain. V lost 5 bases and J lost 5, with 19 bases in between. In germline, CDR1 is SGHVS, CDR2 FNYEAQ. The CDR3 consists of 16 residues. The CDR3: CASSRTWAIQNNEQFF. CDR3 nucleotides: TGTGCCAGCAGCCGAACGTGGGCTATACAAAACAATGAGCAGTTCTTC. Using reference TRBV7-6 and TRBJ2-1 for the parts outside the CDR3, the full variable domain is GAGVSQSPRYKVTKRGQDVALRCDPISGHVSLYWYRQALGQGPEFLTYFNYEAQQDKSGLPNDRFSAERPEGSISTLTIQRTEQRDSAMYRCASSRTWAIQNNEQFFGPGTRLTVL.

This rearrangement joins TRBV11-2 to TRBJ2-7; TRBD1 matches 9 bases. The CDR3 extends over 13 amino acids. V lost 5 bases, J lost 9 bases, and 8 bases stayed unmatched. Germline CDR1 SGHAT, CDR2 FQNNGV. The CDR3 loop reads CASSEDRGGVQYF. CDR3 DNA sequence: TGTGCCAGCAGCGAGGACAGGGGTGGTGTGCAGTACTTC.

This sequence joins TRBV24-1 and TRBJ2-2; TRBD1 is a possible D gene (5 bases). Germline CDR1 and CDR2: KGHDR and SFDVKD. The germline V and J ends were trimmed by 3 bases and 4 bases, with 11 bases remaining between them. This CDR3 has 15 residues. The CDR3 coding sequence is TGTGCCACCAGTGATCCCCTGGACATCACCGGGGAGCTGTTTTTT. Protein: CATSDPLDITGELFF.

The J gene is TRBJ1-6, the V gene TRBV15; D might be TRBD1 (5 bases). The CDR3 runs to 16 residues. Per the germline V gene, CDR1 is LNHNV and CDR2 is YYDKDF (reference sequence). V lost 0 bases to trimming and J lost 6 bases, with 12 bases between them. The CDR3, as DNA: TGTGCCACCAGCAGAGATTCGAGACAGCCTAATTCACCCCTCCACTTT. This translates into CATSRDSRQPNSPLHF.

The CDR3 nucleotides are TGCGCCAGCAGCCAATCTAATTTTGGACAGGCTAACACTGAAGCTTTCTTT. Its translation is CASSQSNFGQANTEAFF. The gene calls are TRBV4-1 and TRBJ1-1; 7 positions match TRBD1. V lost 2 bases and J lost 2; bases outside the gene matches: 11. There are 17 residues in the CDR3. CDR1 MGHRA and CDR2 YSYEKL come from the germline V gene.

V and J are TRBV5-1 and TRBJ1-4, with TRBD1 identical over 7 bases. Germline CDR1 SGHRS, CDR2 YFSETQ. Losses at the gene ends were 0 bases for V and 8 bases for J; bases not matched to a gene: 4. This CDR3 has 14 amino acids. CDR3 in amino acids: CASSLGQGGEKLFF. The CDR3 DNA follows: TGCGCCAGCAGCTTGGGACAGGGTGGGGAAAAACTGTTTTTT.